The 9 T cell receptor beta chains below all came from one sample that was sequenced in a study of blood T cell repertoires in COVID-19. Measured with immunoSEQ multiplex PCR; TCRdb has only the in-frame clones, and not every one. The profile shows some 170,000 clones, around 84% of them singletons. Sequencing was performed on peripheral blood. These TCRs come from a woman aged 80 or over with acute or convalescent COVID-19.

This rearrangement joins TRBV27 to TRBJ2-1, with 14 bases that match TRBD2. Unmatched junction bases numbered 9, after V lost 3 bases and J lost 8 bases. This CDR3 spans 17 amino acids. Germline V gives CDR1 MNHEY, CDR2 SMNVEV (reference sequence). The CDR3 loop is CASSFRRTSGRLYEQFF. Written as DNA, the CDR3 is TGTGCCAGCAGTTTCCGTCGGACTAGCGGGAGGCTTTATGAGCAGTTCTTC.

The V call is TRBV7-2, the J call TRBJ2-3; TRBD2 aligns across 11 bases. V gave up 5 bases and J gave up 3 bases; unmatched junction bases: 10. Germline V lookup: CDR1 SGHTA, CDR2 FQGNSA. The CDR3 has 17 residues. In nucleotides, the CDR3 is TGTGCCAGCAGCGTTAGCGGGGGGGCCGGTTTGACAGATACGCAGTATTTT. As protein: CASSVSGGAGLTDTQYF.

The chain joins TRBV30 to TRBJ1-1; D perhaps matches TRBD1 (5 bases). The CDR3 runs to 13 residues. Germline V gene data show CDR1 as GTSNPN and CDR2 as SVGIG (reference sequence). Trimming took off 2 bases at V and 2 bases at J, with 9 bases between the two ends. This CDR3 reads CAWSFQGNTEAFF. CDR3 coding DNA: TGTGCCTGGAGTTTCCAGGGAAACACTGAAGCTTTCTTT.

The CDR3, as DNA: TGTGCCAGCAGGGCCGACTGGCGTGGGACTGAAGCTTTCTTT. Encoded protein: CASRADWRGTEAFF. V gene TRBV2 combines with J gene TRBJ1-1; D call uncertain. V was cut by 6 bases and J by 5 bases, with 16 bases left in between. The germline V gene encodes CDR1 SNHLY and CDR2 FYNNEI. The CDR3 totals 14 residues.

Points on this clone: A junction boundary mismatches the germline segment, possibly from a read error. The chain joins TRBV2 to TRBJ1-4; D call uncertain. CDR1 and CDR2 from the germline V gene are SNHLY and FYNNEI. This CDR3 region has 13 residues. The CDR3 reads CASSEGRREKLFF. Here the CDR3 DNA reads TGTGCCAGCAGCGAAGGGCGGCGGGAAAAACTGTTTTTT.

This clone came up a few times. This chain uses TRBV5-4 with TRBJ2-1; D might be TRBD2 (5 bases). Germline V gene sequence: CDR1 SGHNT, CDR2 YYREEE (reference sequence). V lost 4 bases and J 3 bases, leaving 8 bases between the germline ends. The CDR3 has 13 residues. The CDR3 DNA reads TGTGCCAGCAGCGTAGGGAGCTACAATGAGCAGTTCTTC. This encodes CASSVGSYNEQFF.

The CDR3 DNA sequence: TGTGCCAGCAGCTTAGCGGGACTAGAAACAGATACGCAGTATTTT. Its protein product is CASSLAGLETDTQYF. The chain uses TRBV7-9 and TRBJ2-3; 8 nucleotides match TRBD2. V shed 0 bases and J 3 bases; nucleotides not matched to a gene: 2. Germline CDR1 reads SEHNR; CDR2 reads FQNEAQ (reference sequence). This CDR3 has 15 amino acids.

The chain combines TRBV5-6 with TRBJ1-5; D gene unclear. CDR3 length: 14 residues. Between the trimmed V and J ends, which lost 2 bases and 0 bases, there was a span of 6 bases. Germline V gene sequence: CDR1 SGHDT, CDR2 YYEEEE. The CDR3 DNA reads TGTGCCAGCAGCTTAAGCTATAGCAATCAGCCCCAGCATTTT. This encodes CASSLSYSNQPQHF.

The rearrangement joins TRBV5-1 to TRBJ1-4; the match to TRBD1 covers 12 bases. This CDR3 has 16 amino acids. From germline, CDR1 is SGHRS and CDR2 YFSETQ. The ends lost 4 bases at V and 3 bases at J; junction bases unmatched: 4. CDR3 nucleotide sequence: TGCGCCAGCAGCGCGGGACAGGGGGCGGCTAATGAAAAACTGTTTTTT. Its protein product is CASSAGQGAANEKLFF.